These 32 T cell receptor beta chains were sequenced from one sample in a study of beta chain features in type 1 diabetes. No cognate antigen is known for these TCRs. Findings and caveats of the study: Moderately but significantly shorter TCRB CDR3s were found in Type 1 diabetes patients in all four CD4+ subsets.

Expressed TCRB transcripts were sequenced because the entire RNA isolate underwent reverse transcription. TCRdb keeps only in-frame clones here, not all; method: immunoSEQ multiplex PCR. The table shows around 650,000 clones, with 9.5% to 15% occurring only once. The sequenced sample was naive CD4+ T cells from blood. The receptors stem from a man aged 25 to 40 with type 1 diabetes.

This clone was seen a few times. The rearrangement links TRBV10-3 to TRBJ1-1; perhaps TRBD1 as D (5 bases). V was shortened by 7 bases and J by 3 bases, with 12 bases between the two germline ends. The length of the CDR3 is 13 residues. The germline gives CDR1 ENHRY, CDR2 SYGVKD. The CDR3 DNA reads TGTGCCATCACGGGCAGGGCGGACACTGAAGCTTTCTTT. Translation gives CAITGRADTEAFF.

This chain uses TRBV23-1 with TRBJ1-4; D is ambiguous. TRBV23-1 is designated an ORF whose function remains uncertain. Trimming stripped 6 bases from V and 8 bases from J, with 34 bases between. The CDR3 has 20 residues. The CDR3 loop is CASSQGISSFGKLAGEKLFF. The CDR3 nucleotides read TGCGCCAGCAGCCAAGGCATAAGCAGTTTTGGGAAGCTCGCCGGCGAAAAACTGTTTTTT.

This clone was observed a few times. V is TRBV18 and J is TRBJ2-1, with a tentative D call TRBD1 (6 bases). The germline V and J ends were trimmed by 0 bases and 3 bases, with 9 bases remaining between them. Germline CDR1 and CDR2: KGHSH and LQKENI. The CDR3 consists of 15 residues. This chain's CDR3 is CASSPPAQGYNEQFF. CDR3 nucleotides: TGTGCCAGCTCACCACCGGCACAGGGCTACAATGAGCAGTTCTTC.

The chain is built from TRBV5-4 and TRBJ2-7, with D perhaps TRBD1 (6 bases). Germline assignment: CDR1 SGHNT and CDR2 YYREEE (reference sequence). CDR3 length: 14 residues. Between the trimmed V and J ends, which lost 2 bases and 1 base, there was a span of 10 bases. The CDR3 is CASSFQGNSYEQYF. The CDR3 DNA reads TGTGCCAGCAGCTTCCAGGGGAATTCCTACGAGCAGTACTTC.

The sample holds a few counts of this clone. This chain uses TRBV6-6 with TRBJ2-1; D might be TRBD1 (6 bases). The ends were cut back, 6 bases at V and 4 bases at J, with 10 bases in the middle. The CDR3 sequence is 13 residues long. Germline CDR1 is MNHNY and CDR2 is SVGAGI (reference sequence). CDR3 region: CASSLTGYNEQFF. CDR3 nucleotide sequence: TGTGCCAGCAGCCTGACAGGTTACAATGAGCAGTTCTTC.

The table lists this clone with a few counts. The chain uses TRBV20-1 and TRBJ1-4; D is undetermined. This CDR3 is built from 11 residues. Germline V gene sequence: CDR1 DFQATT, CDR2 SNEGSKA (reference sequence). The V end was cut by 5 bases, the J end by 8 bases, with 9 bases between. CDR3 bases: TGCAGTGCTCCCTTTAACGAAAAACTGTTTTTT. Translating it yields CSAPFNEKLFF.

The V call is TRBV7-2, the J call TRBJ2-1, with 7 bases fitting TRBD1. The CDR3 runs 14 residues. V dropped 4 bases and J dropped 12; count of bases not matched to a gene: 12. Germline loops: CDR1 SGHTA, CDR2 FQGNSA. The CDR3 region is CASSSAGLRGLQFF. For the CDR3, the DNA is TGTGCCAGCAGCTCCGCAGGGCTGAGGGGGCTGCAGTTCTTC.

The genes are TRBV29-1 and TRBJ2-1; TRBD2 aligns across 11 bases. Germline-derived CDR1 and CDR2 are SQVTM and ANQGSEA. The ends lost 3 bases at V and 7 bases at J; junction bases unmatched: 5. There are 14 residues in the CDR3. The CDR3 reads CSVELAGGSNEQFF. The CDR3 DNA is TGCAGCGTTGAGCTAGCGGGGGGTTCTAATGAGCAGTTCTTC.

With regard to this clone: Other DNA sequences from this sample encode an identical CDR3 as well. V and J are TRBV7-2 and TRBJ2-1; no clear D gene. Trimming pared 1 base from V and 0 bases from J, leaving 4 bases between. Per germline, CDR1 SGHTA and CDR2 FQGNSA. This CDR3 has 14 residues. This CDR3 reads CASSLGGSYNEQFF. As DNA, the CDR3 is TGTGCCAGCAGCTTAGGTGGCTCCTACAATGAGCAGTTCTTC.

This chain links TRBV7-9 with TRBJ2-1; 7 bases fit TRBD2. With V trimmed by 1 base and J by 10 bases, 10 bases remained unmatched. The CDR3 covers 15 residues. Looked up from germline, CDR1 is SEHNR and CDR2 is FQNEAQ (reference sequence). CDR3 nucleotide sequence: TGTGCCAGCAGCTTAGATGGGACTACTCAAGGCGAGCAGTTCTTC. It encodes CASSLDGTTQGEQFF. Complete variable domain (other parts from reference TRBV7-9 and TRBJ2-1): DTGVSQNPRHKITKRGQNVTFRCDPISEHNRLYWYRQTLGQGPEFLTYFQNEAQLEKSRLLSDRFSAERPKGSFSTLEIQRTEQGDSAMYLCASSLDGTTQGEQFFGPGTRLTVL.

This clone was recorded a few times. V gene TRBV25-1 combines with J gene TRBJ1-1; the D gene is possibly TRBD1 (6 bases). Trimming stripped 5 bases from V and 5 bases from J, with 12 bases between. Germline V gives CDR1 MGHDK, CDR2 SYGVNS. The CDR3 consists of 13 residues. The CDR3 is CASSTQGGTEAFF. For the CDR3, the DNA is TGTGCCAGCAGTACCCAAGGGGGAACTGAAGCTTTCTTT.

The chain joins TRBV28 to TRBJ2-5; D not resolved. Deletions cut 7 bases from V and 1 base from J, with 4 bases between. CDR3 length equals 11 residues. In germline, CDR1 is MDHEN, CDR2 SYDVKM. The CDR3 DNA is TGTGCCAGCATCGTCCAAGAGACCCAGTACTTC. Translation: CASIVQETQYF.

There are a few counts of this clone. The V and J genes are TRBV27 and TRBJ1-4; 10 nucleotides agree with TRBD1. The CDR3 runs to 15 residues. Losses at the gene ends were 6 bases for V and 8 bases for J; bases not matched to a gene: 9. Germline values: CDR1 MNHEY, CDR2 SMNVEV (reference sequence). The CDR3 is CASSPLTGGEEKLFF. Here the CDR3 DNA reads TGTGCCAGCAGCCCCCTGACAGGGGGCGAGGAAAAACTGTTTTTT.

The V and J genes are TRBV2 and TRBJ2-2; TRBD1 matches 9 bases. The CDR3 length is 14 residues. The junction had 4 bases not matched to a gene; V was cut back by 5 bases and J by 6 bases. Germline CDR1 reads SNHLY; CDR2 reads FYNNEI. The CDR3 sequence: CASSPQGAAGELFF. The CDR3 coding sequence is TGTGCCAGCAGTCCACAGGGGGCGGCCGGGGAGCTGTTTTTT.

This clone was counted a few times. This chain uses TRBV9 with TRBJ1-4; possible D gene TRBD1, 6 bases. With 1 base removed from V and 0 bases from J, the gap between germline ends came to 13 bases. In germline, CDR1 is SGDLS, CDR2 YYNGEE. The CDR3 runs 17 residues. CDR3 DNA sequence: TGTGCCAGCAGCGTAACCCCCCGGACAGCAACTAATGAAAAACTGTTTTTT. It codes for CASSVTPRTATNEKLFF. The entire variable domain, with the rest obtained from reference TRBV9 and TRBJ1-4, is as follows: DSGVTQTPKHLITATGQRVTLRCSPRSGDLSVYWYQQSLDQGLQFLIQYYNGEERAKGNILERFSAQQFPDLHSELNLSSLELGDSALYFCASSVTPRTATNEKLFFGSGTQLSVL.

V usage is TRBV11-2 and J usage is TRBJ1-2, with 9 bases matching TRBD1. The ends lost 5 bases at V and 4 bases at J; junction bases unmatched: 11. This CDR3 region has 16 residues. CDR1 and CDR2 (germline): SGHAT, FQNNGV. The CDR3: CASSPSQGAVFYGYTF. In DNA, the CDR3 is TGTGCCAGCAGCCCGTCACAGGGGGCGGTTTTCTATGGCTACACCTTC.

The CDR3 reads CASSPHLGTGNDEQFF. The CDR3 nucleotides are TGTGCCAGCAGCCCACACCTGGGGACAGGTAATGATGAGCAGTTCTTC. V and J are TRBV7-8 and TRBJ2-1, with 8 bases aligning to TRBD1. V shed 5 bases and J 8 bases; nucleotides not matched to a gene: 14. This CDR3 is built from 16 residues. Germline V gene lookup returns CDR1 SGHVS and CDR2 FQNEAQ. Supplemented by reference TRBV7-8 and TRBJ2-1, the full variable domain reads GAGVSQSPRYKVAKRGQDVALRCDPISGHVSLFWYQQALGQGPEFLTYFQNEAQLDKSGLPSDRFFAERPEGSVSTLKIQRTQQEDSAVYLCASSPHLGTGNDEQFFGPGTRLTVL.

This clone was seen a handful of times. The chain couples TRBV7-9 to TRBJ2-7, with TRBD1 identical over 9 bases. In germline, CDR1 is SEHNR, CDR2 FQNEAQ (reference sequence). Trimming cost V 1 base and J 4 bases; bases outside gene matches: 5. The CDR3 is made up of 15 amino acids. CDR3 sequence reads: CASSLESGQGYEQYF. The CDR3, as DNA: TGTGCCAGCAGCTTAGAGTCGGGACAGGGATACGAGCAGTACTTC.

In its sample, this clone was seen a few times. J is TRBJ2-3 and V is TRBV15; D is undetermined. CDR3 size: 15 residues. The V end was cut by 3 bases, the J end by 3 bases, with 13 bases between. Germline CDR1 is LNHNV and CDR2 is YYDKDF (reference sequence). Written as DNA, the CDR3 is TGTGCCACCAGCAGGCTTATGGAGCAAACAGATACGCAGTATTTT. Translating it yields CATSRLMEQTDTQYF.

The chain links TRBV7-9 to TRBJ2-7; no reliable D call. The V end was cut by 1 base, the J end by 4 bases, with 11 bases between. Germline CDR1 SEHNR, CDR2 FQNEAQ (reference sequence). This CDR3 is 14 amino acids long. CDR3 sequence (DNA): TGTGCCAGCAGCTTAGTATCCTCCCAGTACGAGCAGTACTTC. It translates to CASSLVSSQYEQYF.

This clone was counted a single time. CDR3 region: CASSGIQGSGSYEQYF. In nucleotides, the CDR3 is TGTGCCAGCAGCGGAATACAGGGCTCTGGGTCCTACGAGCAGTACTTC. This chain links TRBV9 with TRBJ2-7, with TRBD1 as a possible D gene (6 bases). Looked up from germline, CDR1 is SGDLS and CDR2 is YYNGEE. The CDR3 is 16 residues long. V lost 3 bases, J lost 1 base, and 17 bases lay in between. The full variable domain, rest sourced from reference TRBV9 and TRBJ2-7, is DSGVTQTPKHLITATGQRVTLRCSPRSGDLSVYWYQQSLDQGLQFLIQYYNGEERAKGNILERFSAQQFPDLHSELNLSSLELGDSALYFCASSGIQGSGSYEQYFGPGTRLTVT.

A few counts support this clone. The chain is built from TRBV15 and TRBJ2-7, with D perhaps matching TRBD1 or TRBD2 (5 bases each). This CDR3 is 13 amino acids long. V lost 8 bases, J lost 2 bases, and 13 bases lay in between. Looked up from germline, CDR1 is LNHNV and CDR2 is YYDKDF (reference sequence). In nucleotides, the CDR3 is TGTGCCACCGGGACGGAGGTTACCTACGAGCAGTACTTC. Residues: CATGTEVTYEQYF.

The rearrangement uses TRBV7-9 and TRBJ1-2; maybe TRBD1 (6 bases). V was shortened by 1 base and J by 13 bases, with 16 bases between the two germline ends. The CDR3 covers 13 residues. Germline-derived CDR1 and CDR2 are SEHNR and FQNEAQ (reference sequence). CDR3 sequence: CASSLGAQGVSTF. The CDR3 DNA follows: TGTGCCAGCAGCTTAGGGGCACAGGGAGTTTCCACCTTC.

The chain joins TRBV4-3 to TRBJ1-5, with no clear D. Germline CDR1 reads LGHNA; CDR2 reads YSLEER. The CDR3 covers 14 residues. The germline V and J ends were trimmed by 2 bases and 2 bases, with 7 bases remaining between them. The chain's CDR3 is CASSQNSGNQPQHF. In nucleotides, the CDR3 is TGCGCCAGCAGCCAAAACAGTGGCAATCAGCCCCAGCATTTT.

This clone was counted a few times. This rearrangement joins TRBV5-4 to TRBJ2-2; weak D call: TRBD1 (6 bases). Germline CDR1 is SGHNT and CDR2 is YYREEE (reference sequence). The V gene lost 4 bases and the J gene lost 0 bases, with 10 bases spanning the gap. The CDR3 extends over 15 amino acids. The CDR3 loop reads CASSPGHSNTGELFF. DNA of the CDR3: TGTGCCAGCAGCCCGGGACACTCGAACACCGGGGAGCTGTTTTTT.

This clone was seen more than once but under ten times. Other DNA sequences within the sample encode an identical CDR3. The genes are TRBV5-6 and TRBJ1-2; D is unresolved. CDR1 is SGHDT and CDR2 is YYEEEE in the germline V gene. The CDR3 length is 13 residues. Trimming removed 1 base from V and 4 bases from J, with 8 bases in between. Here the CDR3 reads CASSLRASYGYTF. The CDR3 nucleotides read TGTGCCAGCAGCTTGCGAGCGAGCTATGGCTACACCTTC. The entire variable domain, with the rest obtained from reference TRBV5-6 and TRBJ1-2, is as follows: DAGVTQSPTHLIKTRGQQVTLRCSPKSGHDTVSWYQQALGQGPQFIFQYYEEEERQRGNFPDRFSGHQFPNYSSELNVNALLLGDSALYLCASSLRASYGYTFGSGTRLTVV.

The chain couples TRBV11-3 to TRBJ1-6; possibly TRBD1 for D (5 bases). Trimming took off 0 bases at V and 8 bases at J, with 11 bases between the two ends. This CDR3 is built from 15 residues. Germline lookup yields CDR1 SGHNT and CDR2 YENEEA. The CDR3 here is CASSLDFEGYSPLHF. The DNA of the CDR3 is TGTGCCAGCAGCTTAGATTTTGAGGGGTATTCACCCCTCCACTTT.

J is TRBJ2-2 and V is TRBV7-2; D remains ambiguous. This CDR3 has 17 amino acids. CDR1 and CDR2 (germline): SGHTA, FQGNSA. V dropped 0 bases and J dropped 6 bases, with 17 bases sitting between them. The CDR3 loop reads CASSLAGYGVSSGELFF. In nucleotides, the CDR3 is TGTGCCAGCAGCTTAGCAGGTTATGGGGTCAGCTCCGGGGAGCTGTTTTTT.

The chain joins TRBV7-2 to TRBJ1-2; 7 nucleotides match TRBD1. This CDR3 comprises 16 residues. CDR1 SGHTA and CDR2 FQGNSA come from the germline V gene. The ends lost 2 bases at V and 0 bases at J; junction bases unmatched: 6. Here the CDR3 DNA reads TGTGCCAGCAGCTTATACCGACAGGGACCTAACTATGGCTACACCTTC. It is translated as CASSLYRQGPNYGYTF.

The sample holds a few counts of this clone. The chain couples TRBV25-1 to TRBJ2-1; D not resolved. Trimming took 5 bases from V and 7 from J, leaving 15 bases between them. Germline-derived CDR1 and CDR2 are MGHDK and SYGVNS. The CDR3 spans 14 residues. This chain's CDR3 is CASSPLPTRNEQFF. CDR3 coding DNA: TGTGCCAGCAGTCCCCTACCCACAAGGAATGAGCAGTTCTTC.

The table lists this clone with a few counts. V usage is TRBV29-1 and J usage is TRBJ2-2; D remains unclear. V dropped 0 bases and J dropped 1 base, with 6 bases sitting between them. This CDR3 has 14 amino acids. The germline V gene has CDR1 SQVTM and CDR2 ANQGSEA. CDR3 residues: CSVEDIWNTGELFF. Written as DNA, the CDR3 is TGCAGCGTTGAAGACATATGGAACACCGGGGAGCTGTTTTTT.

This clone has a single count. The gene calls are TRBV5-1 and TRBJ1-4, with 7 bases fitting TRBD1. The CDR3 totals 18 residues. V was clipped by 2 bases and J by 4 bases; unmatched bases: 14. Per the germline V gene, CDR1 is SGHRS and CDR2 is YFSETQ. In nucleotides, the CDR3 is TGCGCCAGCAGCTTAAGCGGGTCTCTCGGGACAGTTAATGAAAAACTGTTTTTT. It specifies CASSLSGSLGTVNEKLFF.